These 8 T cell receptor beta chains came from one sample sequenced in a study of blood T cell repertoires in COVID-19. Produced via immunoSEQ multiplex PCR; TCRdb's table is partial and in-frame only. The table includes approximately 47,000 clones, around 86% detected once. Sequencing was performed on peripheral blood. All receptors derive from a woman in her sixties with acute or convalescent COVID-19.

The chain is built from TRBV19 and TRBJ1-1; 9 bases match TRBD1. The CDR3 loop spans 15 amino acids. CDR1 and CDR2 from the germline V gene are LNHDA and SQIVND (reference sequence). With 5 bases clipped from V and 4 bases from J, the junction kept 8 bases outside the gene matches. CDR3 sequence: CASSSHRGQATEAFF. The CDR3 DNA sequence: TGTGCCAGTAGTTCCCACAGGGGGCAGGCCACTGAAGCTTTCTTT.

The chain uses TRBV9 and TRBJ2-3; D perhaps matches TRBD2 (7 bases). Germline values: CDR1 SGDLS, CDR2 YYNGEE. V was trimmed by 0 bases and J by 0 bases, leaving 11 bases between them. The CDR3 totals 16 residues. The chain's CDR3 is CASSVGRGASTDTQYF. CDR3 bases: TGTGCCAGCAGCGTAGGCCGGGGGGCTAGCACAGATACGCAGTATTTT.

The chain has TRBV13 and TRBJ2-1; D not certain. V gave up 6 bases and J gave up 7 bases, with 10 bases separating them. Germline CDR1 PRHDT, CDR2 FYEKMQ (reference sequence). This CDR3 region has 12 residues. The CDR3 protein is CASSLNGNEQFF. CDR3 DNA: TGTGCCAGCAGTTTAAACGGGAATGAGCAGTTCTTC.

The rearrangement joins TRBV11-2 to TRBJ1-1, with D perhaps TRBD1 (5 bases). With 7 bases removed from V and 2 bases from J, the gap between germline ends came to 14 bases. The CDR3 is 14 amino acids. CDR1 and CDR2 (germline): SGHAT, FQNNGV. The CDR3 bases are TGTGCCAGCACCACGAACAGGATTAACACTGAAGCTTTCTTT. Residues: CASTTNRINTEAFF.

This chain joins TRBV11-2 and TRBJ1-4; D may be TRBD1 (5 bases). V was cut by 5 bases and J by 1 base, with 14 bases left in between. Germline V gene data show CDR1 as SGHAT and CDR2 as FQNNGV. This CDR3 has 16 residues. The CDR3 region is CASSIQVGGTNEKLFF. CDR3 DNA: TGTGCCAGCAGCATCCAAGTCGGGGGAACTAATGAAAAACTGTTTTTT.

V and J are TRBV28 and TRBJ2-4, with D tentatively TRBD1 (5 bases). CDR3 length: 14 amino acids. Looked up from germline, CDR1 is MDHEN and CDR2 is SYDVKM. V shed 9 bases and J shed 4 bases, with 16 bases lying between them. CDR3 region: CASSTARRKNIQYF. The CDR3 nucleotides are TGTGCCAGTTCGACAGCGCGGCGTAAAAACATTCAGTACTTC.

V is TRBV2 and J is TRBJ2-2; weak D call: TRBD1 (5 bases). V was shortened by 4 bases and J by 2 bases, with 17 bases between the two germline ends. Germline-derived CDR1 and CDR2 are SNHLY and FYNNEI. The CDR3 sequence is 17 residues long. The CDR3 spells CASSVLNLWTNTGELFF. The CDR3 DNA reads as TGTGCCAGCAGTGTCTTAAATTTATGGACAAACACCGGGGAGCTGTTTTTT. Looking up the rest from reference TRBV2 and TRBJ2-2 gives the full variable domain: EPEVTQTPSHQVTQMGQEVILRCVPISNHLYFYWYRQILGQKVEFLVSFYNNEISEKSEIFDDQFSVERPDGSNFTLKIRSTKLEDSAMYFCASSVLNLWTNTGELFFGEGSRLTVL.

V usage is TRBV28 and J usage is TRBJ1-2; 9 nucleotides agree with TRBD1. Germline CDR1 MDHEN, CDR2 SYDVKM. Trimming at V came to 8 bases and at J to 8 bases, leaving 9 bases not matched to a gene. The CDR3 runs to 13 residues. CDR3 DNA sequence: TGTGCCAGCGGGGGGACAGGGATTTCGGGCTACACCTTC. This codes for CASGGTGISGYTF.